This is a list of T cell receptor beta chains from one sample in a study of PD-1 blockade in classical Hodgkin lymphoma. The repertoire was sequenced with immunoSEQ multiplex PCR; TCRdb's copy has only in-frame clones and lacks some. The table includes just under 65,000 clones, roughly nine tenths detected once. Sequencing was performed on peripheral blood mononuclear cells (PBMCs), taken before the fourth cycle of nivolumab. All receptors come from a human donor with classical Hodgkin lymphoma. The CDR3 runs from the conserved cysteine through the conserved F or W.

v_gene	j_gene	CDR3aa
TRBV4-2	TRBJ1-3	CASSQDPPGLTPGNTIYF
TRBV18	TRBJ2-3	CASRKGQGSTDTQYF
TRBV6-1	TRBJ1-5	CASRGYLSNQPQHF
TRBV25-1	TRBJ1-5	CASKGVGNQPQHF
TRBV11-2	TRBJ2-3	CASSLARLAADTQYF
TRBV28	TRBJ1-4	CASSTQGRGKLFF
TRBV27	TRBJ1-2	CASSFNGQGGYGYTF
TRBV7-8	TRBJ2-1	CASSFSAGTSGAHEQFF
TRBV5-4	TRBJ2-3	CASSLPGGLGDTQYF
TRBV6-5	TRBJ2-3	CASSDRDAADTQYF
TRBV7-7	TRBJ2-1	CASSSPGTHEQFF
TRBV7-6	TRBJ1-2	CASSQGTGGRGYTF
TRBV18	TRBJ2-3	CASSPVAGTGTDTQYF
TRBV10-3	TRBJ1-6	CAISSWGRDSPLHF
TRBV19	TRBJ2-1	CASSSGHNEQFF
TRBV11-2	TRBJ2-1	CASSLVPSGSPLF
TRBV5-4	TRBJ2-7	CASSEGLAVNYEQYF
TRBV6-6	TRBJ1-4	CASSYIRTGGHEKLFF
TRBV30	TRBJ2-1	CAWILAGGYNEQFF
TRBV5-1	TRBJ1-2	CASSLGQATSGYTF
TRBV5-6	TRBJ2-7	CARPPPGQGAYEQYF
TRBV5-4	TRBJ2-5	CASSFPGLAGGETQYF
TRBV27	TRBJ2-1	CASGFGYNEQFF
TRBV2	TRBJ1-2	CASSGGGWGYTF
TRBV29-1	TRBJ2-6	CSVVGGTGANVLTF
TRBV7-3	-	CASSLTLSSEQYF
TRBV7-2	TRBJ2-7	CASSLARASSEQYF
TRBV5-4	TRBJ2-5	CASSLDVLETQYF
TRBV5-1	TRBJ2-7	CASSLDGPYEQYF
TRBV27	TRBJ2-3	CASTSTDTQYF
TRBV28	TRBJ2-1	CASSSLAGGRNEQFF
TRBV28	TRBJ2-6	CASSFGAFGLSSGANVLTF
TRBV13	TRBJ2-1	CASSALAGNDNEQFF
TRBV6-6	TRBJ2-7	CASSPRETREQYF
TRBV15	TRBJ2-7	CATSRGPTEVDEQYF